These 15 T cell receptor beta chains came from one sample sequenced in a study of shared clonotypes between healthy human individuals. Some clones are missing from TCRdb's copy, which holds only in-frame ones; the method was immunoSEQ multiplex PCR. The sample shows over a million clones, 98% to 99% of them seen only once. Sequenced: naive CD4+ T cells sorted from blood. The subset denotes: CD45RA+ positively selected. The receptors shown here come from a man aged 30 to 45 in good health.

This chain's CDR3 is CASPEGQSSTDTQYF. In DNA form, the CDR3 reads TGTGCCAGTCCCGAAGGACAGTCTAGCACAGATACGCAGTATTTT. The V gene is TRBV21-1, the J gene TRBJ2-3; TRBD1 is taken as the D call from the table, unchecked against the DNA. TRBV21-1 is a pseudogene locus. The CDR3 sequence is 15 residues long.

The V gene is TRBV9, the J gene TRBJ2-7; tentatively, D is TRBD1 (5 bases). Germline V gene lookup returns CDR1 SGDLS and CDR2 YYNGEE. The V gene lost 0 bases and the J gene lost 6 bases, with 10 bases spanning the gap. This CDR3 has 13 amino acids. Here the CDR3 reads CASSVEGWTEQYF. In DNA, the CDR3 is TGTGCCAGCAGCGTAGAGGGGTGGACCGAGCAGTACTTC. Together with reference TRBV9 and TRBJ2-7, the CDR3 gives the full variable domain: DSGVTQTPKHLITATGQRVTLRCSPRSGDLSVYWYQQSLDQGLQFLIQYYNGEERAKGNILERFSAQQFPDLHSELNLSSLELGDSALYFCASSVEGWTEQYFGPGTRLTVT.

The genes are TRBV28 and TRBJ1-3; no firm D call. This CDR3 comprises 14 residues. Deletions cut 5 bases from V and 2 bases from J, with 10 bases between. Germline CDR1 is MDHEN and CDR2 is SYDVKM. The CDR3, as DNA: TGTGCCAGCAGTGCCGCATGGGCTGGAAACACCATATATTTT. This translates into CASSAAWAGNTIYF.

The chain has TRBV27 and TRBJ2-7; no definite D call. The CDR3 has 12 residues. The germline V gene has CDR1 MNHEY and CDR2 SMNVEV (reference sequence). The ends were cut back, 0 bases at V and 3 bases at J, with 3 bases in the middle. CDR3 bases: TGTGCCAGCAGTTTATCCCTCTACGAGCAGTACTTC. This sequence encodes CASSLSLYEQYF.

This clone was observed a single time. This chain links TRBV19 with TRBJ1-5, with 8 positions matching TRBD1. The CDR3 sequence is 17 residues long. Germline CDR1 is LNHDA and CDR2 is SQIVND (reference sequence). V lost 2 bases to trimming and J lost 3 bases; unmatched junction nucleotides: 9. CDR3 sequence: CASSIIGGQGSNQPQHF. The CDR3 coding sequence is TGTGCCAGTAGTATAATCGGAGGACAGGGTTCCAATCAGCCCCAGCATTTT. Together with reference TRBV19 and TRBJ1-5, the CDR3 gives the full variable domain: DGGITQSPKYLFRKEGQNVTLSCEQNLNHDAMYWYRQDPGQGLRLIYYSQIVNDFQKGDIAEGYSVSREKKESFPLTVTSAQKNPTAFYLCASSIIGGQGSNQPQHFGDGTRLSIL.

This chain uses TRBV9 with TRBJ2-5, with 7 bases aligning to TRBD2. CDR1 SGDLS and CDR2 YYNGEE come from the germline V gene. The CDR3 runs to 15 residues. V shed 0 bases, J shed 2 bases, and the junction held 4 bases outside the gene matches. The CDR3 DNA reads TGTGCCAGCAGCGTAGGAGCGGGGAGACAAGAGACCCAGTACTTC. Translated, it gives CASSVGAGRQETQYF.

The chain carries TRBV4-1 and TRBJ2-3, with no clear D. The CDR3 is 13 residues long. CDR1 is MGHRA and CDR2 is YSYEKL in the germline V gene. Trimming shortened V by 1 base and J by 7 bases, and 9 bases separated the two germline ends. CDR3 nucleotide sequence: TGCGCCAGCAGCCAAGTAGGGTTACATACGCAGTATTTT. Protein: CASSQVGLHTQYF.

The chain joins TRBV5-5 to TRBJ2-7, with 9 bases aligning to TRBD2. The CDR3 consists of 16 residues. Germline assignment: CDR1 SGHKS and CDR2 YYEKEE (reference sequence). With V trimmed by 0 bases and J by 0 bases, 4 bases remained unmatched. CDR3 DNA: TGTGCCAGCAGCTTGGTCGGCGGGAGGGCCTCCTACGAGCAGTACTTC. Its translation: CASSLVGGRASYEQYF. The complete variable domain, with remaining parts taken from reference TRBV5-5 and TRBJ2-7, reads DAGVTQSPTHLIKTRGQQVTLRCSPISGHKSVSWYQQVLGQGPQFIFQYYEKEERGRGNFPDRFSARQFPNYSSELNVNALLLGDSALYLCASSLVGGRASYEQYFGPGTRLTVT.

V and J are TRBV30 and TRBJ1-5; D perhaps matches TRBD1 (5 bases). Germline-derived CDR1 and CDR2 are GTSNPN and SVGIG (reference sequence). Trimming removed 1 base at V and 7 bases at J, with 11 bases between. The CDR3 covers 13 residues. CDR3 region: CAWSGGRGQPQHF. Written as DNA, the CDR3 is TGTGCCTGGAGTGGGGGGAGAGGCCAGCCCCAGCATTTT.

In regard to this clone: Other DNA variants within this sample encode the same CDR3. The V gene is TRBV2, the J gene TRBJ2-7; tentative D call: TRBD1 (6 bases). Deletions cut 2 bases from V and 2 bases from J, with 10 bases between. CDR1 and CDR2 (germline): SNHLY, FYNNEI. CDR3 length: 14 amino acids. CDR3 sequence reads: CASSEQGQTYEQYF. The CDR3 coding sequence is TGTGCCAGCAGTGAACAAGGACAGACCTACGAGCAGTACTTC. The entire variable domain, with the rest obtained from reference TRBV2 and TRBJ2-7, is as follows: EPEVTQTPSHQVTQMGQEVILRCVPISNHLYFYWYRQILGQKVEFLVSFYNNEISEKSEIFDDQFSVERPDGSNFTLKIRSTKLEDSAMYFCASSEQGQTYEQYFGPGTRLTVT.

The chain is built from TRBV2 and TRBJ2-4, with TRBD2 identical over 9 bases. Germline assignment: CDR1 SNHLY and CDR2 FYNNEI. V lost 7 bases and J lost 1; bases outside the gene matches: 8. This CDR3 contains 16 residues. The CDR3 sequence is CASIGGRAVAKNIQYF. CDR3 in DNA: TGTGCCAGCATTGGCGGGAGGGCCGTGGCCAAAAACATTCAGTACTTC.

This chain joins TRBV6-5 and TRBJ2-2; D is tentatively TRBD1 or TRBD2 (5 bases each). CDR1 is MNHEY and CDR2 is SVGAGI in the germline V gene. The length of the CDR3 is 13 residues. Between the trimmed V and J ends, which lost 5 bases and 6 bases, there was a span of 10 bases. The CDR3 protein is CASSKGRPGELFF. The CDR3 DNA is TGTGCCAGCAGTAAGGGACGCCCCGGGGAGCTGTTTTTT.

The chain has TRBV5-4 and TRBJ2-1; TRBD1 matches at 11 bases. V gave up 4 bases and J gave up 2 bases; unmatched junction bases: 2. This CDR3 has 15 residues. Germline CDR1 is SGHNT and CDR2 is YYREEE (reference sequence). CDR3 protein: CASSRTGGAYNEQFF. For the CDR3, the DNA is TGTGCCAGCAGCCGGACAGGGGGCGCCTACAATGAGCAGTTCTTC.

For this clone: One junction end disagrees with the germline gene, perhaps due to a read error. The rearrangement uses TRBV9 and TRBJ2-1, with D possibly matching TRBD1 (5 bases). This CDR3 is built from 15 residues. In germline, CDR1 is SGDLS, CDR2 YYNGEE. DNA for the CDR3: TGTGCCAGCAGCGTCCAGGGATCCTCCGACAATGAGCAGTTCTTC. It is translated as CASSVQGSSDNEQFF.

V is TRBV2 and J is TRBJ2-1; 11 positions agree with TRBD2. Trimming cost V 6 bases and J 3 bases; bases outside gene matches: 7. The CDR3 totals 16 residues. Germline V gene lookup returns CDR1 SNHLY and CDR2 FYNNEI. The CDR3 nucleotides are TGTGCCAGCAGGAAGAGGCTAGCGGGAGGCTACAATGAGCAGTTCTTC. Its translation is CASRKRLAGGYNEQFF.